Presented here are 8 T cell receptor beta chains from one specimen sequenced in a study of T cell responses to AZD1222 COVID-19 vaccine. Clones were read by immunoSEQ multiplex PCR, and TCRdb kept only the in-frame ones, dropping some. The sample contains 120,000 or so clones, 75% to 95% of which appear only once. The specimen was peripheral blood, collected on day 0 of AZD1222 vaccination. These receptors were taken from an adult in good health.

This chain uses TRBV5-1 with TRBJ2-5, with 7 bases fitting TRBD1. The germline V gene has CDR1 SGHRS and CDR2 YFSETQ. The CDR3 covers 15 residues. V was pared by 0 bases and J by 2 bases, with 4 bases of the junction left unmatched. Here the CDR3 reads CASSLGQGSQETQYF. The CDR3 region has the DNA TGCGCCAGCAGCTTGGGACAGGGCTCACAAGAGACCCAGTACTTC.

This chain uses TRBV5-1 with TRBJ2-7; perhaps TRBD1 as D (6 bases). Germline V gene data show CDR1 as SGHRS and CDR2 as YFSETQ. The CDR3 consists of 13 residues. Trimming removed 1 base at V and 6 bases at J, with 11 bases between. CDR3 sequence: CASSLLGHPEQYF. The CDR3 nucleotides read TGCGCCAGCAGCTTGCTGGGACACCCCGAGCAGTACTTC.

This chain uses TRBV7-8 with TRBJ1-4; the D gene is possibly TRBD1 (6 bases). V lost 4 bases and J lost 4, with 13 bases in between. CDR3 length: 15 residues. Per germline, CDR1 SGHVS and CDR2 FQNEAQ. The CDR3 loop is CASSSHRAGNEKLFF. CDR3 sequence (DNA): TGTGCCAGCAGCTCACACAGGGCTGGTAATGAAAAACTGTTTTTT.

J is TRBJ2-5 and V is TRBV27; no definite D call. V dropped 5 bases and J dropped 0 bases, with 10 bases sitting between them. The CDR3 has 14 amino acids. The germline gives CDR1 MNHEY, CDR2 SMNVEV (reference sequence). CDR3: CASSHGRNQETQYF. CDR3 bases: TGTGCCAGCAGTCACGGGCGGAACCAAGAGACCCAGTACTTC.

This clone appeared a single time. The CDR3 protein is CASSIGYQGVGYEQYF. CDR3 bases: TGTGCCAGTAGCATTGGGTATCAGGGGGTAGGGTACGAGCAGTACTTC. The rearrangement uses TRBV19 and TRBJ2-7, with 7 nucleotides matching TRBD1. Trimming removed 6 bases from V and 4 bases from J; junction bases left unmatched: 15. The germline V gene has CDR1 LNHDA and CDR2 SQIVND (reference sequence). This CDR3 has 16 residues.

The V and J genes are TRBV6-5 and TRBJ1-4, with D unresolved. CDR3 length: 15 residues. V was trimmed by 8 bases and J by 5 bases, leaving 18 bases between them. Germline CDR1 is MNHEY and CDR2 is SVGAGI. CDR3 sequence reads: CASAFRRTENEKLFF. CDR3 DNA sequence: TGTGCCAGCGCCTTCCGAAGGACCGAAAATGAAAAACTGTTTTTT.

V and J are TRBV7-2 and TRBJ1-6, with D possibly TRBD1 on 5 matching bases. The V and J ends lost 4 bases and 7 bases respectively, with 14 bases between them. Germline V gene data show CDR1 as SGHTA and CDR2 as FQGNSA. CDR3 length: 15 residues. In DNA form, the CDR3 reads TGTGCCAGCAGCTCCTCCCTGAAGGGGAATTCACCCCTCCACTTT. This translates into CASSSSLKGNSPLHF.

The V and J genes are TRBV4-2 and TRBJ1-3, with D tentatively TRBD1 (5 bases). Trimming cost V 5 bases and J 0 bases, with 14 bases left between them. This CDR3 has 16 amino acids. The germline V gene encodes CDR1 LGHNA and CDR2 YNFKEQ. CDR3 in DNA: TGTGCCAGCAGCTCGGGACTGCAACTCTCTGGAAACACCATATATTTT. Its protein product is CASSSGLQLSGNTIYF.